Sequencing of this T cell receptor (beta chain) was carried out in a study of blood T cell repertoires in COVID-19. This CDR3 is 16 amino acids long. Looked up from germline, CDR1 is KGHSH and CDR2 is LQKENI. The J segment lost 2 bases and the V segment lost 3 bases, leaving 4 bases of the junction unmatched. The data were produced by immunoSEQ multiplex PCR, yet TCRdb's version contains in-frame clones alone and is incomplete. The sample shows some 160,000 clones, 65% to 85% of them seen only once. Input material: peripheral blood. This clonotype originated in a woman aged 80 or older with acute or convalescent COVID-19. The chain links TRBV18 to TRBJ2-3, with 11 bases lining up with TRBD2. This CDR3 reads CASSPRTSGFTDTQYF. The CDR3 DNA is TGTGCCAGCTCACCTCGGACTAGCGGGTTCACAGATACGCAGTATTTT.